Sequencing of this TCR beta chain was carried out in a study of cytomegalovirus exposure and HLA in healthy donors. Concerning this clone: As yet, its antigen is unknown.

Germline values: CDR1 MNHEY, CDR2 SVGAGI. The CDR3 consists of 11 residues. V lost 6 bases, J lost 7 bases, and 9 bases lay in between. PCR employed 60 Vbeta and 13 Jbeta primers. TCRdb's table, derived via immunoSEQ multiplex PCR, lists solely in-frame clones and lacks some. Recorded here are around 210,000 clones; the top ten clones represent under 1%. Findings and caveats of the study: The study reported that TCR beta sequences accurately predicted HLA-A and HLA-B alleles in most subjects.

The receptor's source is a woman aged 25 to 39 in good health and CMV-seropositive. The sample comprised PBMCs. This chain links TRBV6-5 with TRBJ1-1, with unresolved D. The CDR3 is CASSYLGEAFF. CDR3 DNA: TGTGCCAGCAGCTATCTCGGTGAAGCTTTCTTT.